This entry concerns a single TCR beta chain. Only in-frame clones appear in the TCRdb table, and some are missing; sequencing was by immunoSEQ multiplex PCR. Of 100,000 or so clones detected, 90% to 95% appear once; the ten largest clones hold about 3.9%. The sample belongs to a study of T cell changes during pregnancy in multiple sclerosis. Germline V gene lookup returns CDR1 SQVTM and CDR2 ANQGSEA. The V and J ends lost 1 base and 7 bases respectively, with 7 bases between them. This CDR3 spans 11 amino acids. The chain combines TRBV29-1 with TRBJ2-5; D is possibly TRBD2 (5 bases). The clonotype originates from a female donor with multiple sclerosis, enrolled in a pregnancy study. Material: peripheral blood, obtained in the first trimester of pregnancy. The CDR3, as DNA: TGCAGCGTTGAAGTAAGCGGGACCCAGTACTTC. As protein: CSVEVSGTQYF.